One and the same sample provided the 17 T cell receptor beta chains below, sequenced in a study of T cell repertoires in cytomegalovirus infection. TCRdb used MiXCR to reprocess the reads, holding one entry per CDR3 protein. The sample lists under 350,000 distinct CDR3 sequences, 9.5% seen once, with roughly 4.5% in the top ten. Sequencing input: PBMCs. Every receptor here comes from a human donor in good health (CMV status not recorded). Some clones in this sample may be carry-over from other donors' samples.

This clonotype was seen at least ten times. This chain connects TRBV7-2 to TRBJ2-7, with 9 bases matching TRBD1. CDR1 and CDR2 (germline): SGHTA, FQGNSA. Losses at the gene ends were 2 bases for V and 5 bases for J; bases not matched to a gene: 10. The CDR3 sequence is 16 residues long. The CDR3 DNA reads TGTGCCAGCAGCTTAACGGGACAGGGTTTTTTCCACGAGCAGTACTTC. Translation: CASSLTGQGFFHEQYF. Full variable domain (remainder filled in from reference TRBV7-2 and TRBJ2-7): GAGVSQSPSNKVTEKGKDVELRCDPISGHTALYWYRQSLGQGLEFLIYFQGNSAPDKSGLPSDRFSAERTGGSVSTLTIQRTQQEDSAVYLCASSLTGQGFFHEQYFGPGTRLTVT.

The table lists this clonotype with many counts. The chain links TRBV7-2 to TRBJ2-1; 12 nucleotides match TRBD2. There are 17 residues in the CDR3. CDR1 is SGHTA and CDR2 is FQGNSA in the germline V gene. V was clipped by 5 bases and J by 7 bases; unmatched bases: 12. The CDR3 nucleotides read TGTGCCAGCAGCCCACAACCTCTAGCGGGAGGGAATAATGAGCAGTTCTTC. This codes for CASSPQPLAGGNNEQFF. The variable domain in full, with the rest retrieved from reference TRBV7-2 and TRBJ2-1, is GAGVSQSPSNKVTEKGKDVELRCDPISGHTALYWYRQSLGQGLEFLIYFQGNSAPDKSGLPSDRFSAERTGGSVSTLTIQRTQQEDSAVYLCASSPQPLAGGNNEQFFGPGTRLTVL.

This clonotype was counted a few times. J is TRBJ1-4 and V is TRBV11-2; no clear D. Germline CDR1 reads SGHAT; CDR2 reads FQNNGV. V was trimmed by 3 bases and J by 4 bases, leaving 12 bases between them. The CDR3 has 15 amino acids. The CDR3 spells CASSFQSGVNEKLFF. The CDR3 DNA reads TGTGCCAGCAGCTTCCAGAGCGGCGTTAATGAAAAACTGTTTTTT.

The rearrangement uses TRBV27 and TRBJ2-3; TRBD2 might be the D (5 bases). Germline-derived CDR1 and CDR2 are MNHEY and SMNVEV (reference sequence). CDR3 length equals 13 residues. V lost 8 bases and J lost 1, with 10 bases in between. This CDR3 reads CASGIARTDTQYF. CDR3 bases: TGTGCCAGCGGTATAGCGCGCACAGATACGCAGTATTTT.

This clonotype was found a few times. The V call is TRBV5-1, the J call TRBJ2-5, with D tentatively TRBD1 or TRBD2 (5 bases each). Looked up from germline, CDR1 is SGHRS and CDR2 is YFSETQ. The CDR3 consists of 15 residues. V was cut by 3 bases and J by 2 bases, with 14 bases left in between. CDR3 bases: TGCGCCAGCAGCTGGGCCGGGACGGGTCAAGAGACCCAGTACTTC. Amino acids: CASSWAGTGQETQYF.

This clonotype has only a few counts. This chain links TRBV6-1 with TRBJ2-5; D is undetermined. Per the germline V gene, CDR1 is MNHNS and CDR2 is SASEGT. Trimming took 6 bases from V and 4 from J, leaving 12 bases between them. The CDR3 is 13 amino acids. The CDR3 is CASSGQWGETQYF. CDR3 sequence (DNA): TGTGCCAGCAGCGGCCAGTGGGGAGAGACCCAGTACTTC.

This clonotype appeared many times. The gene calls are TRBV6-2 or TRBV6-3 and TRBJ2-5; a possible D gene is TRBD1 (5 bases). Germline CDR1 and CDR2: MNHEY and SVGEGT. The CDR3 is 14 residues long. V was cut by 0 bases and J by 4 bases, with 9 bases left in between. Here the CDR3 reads CASSYSRGGETQYF. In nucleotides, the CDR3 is TGTGCCAGCAGTTACTCTAGGGGTGGAGAGACCCAGTACTTC.

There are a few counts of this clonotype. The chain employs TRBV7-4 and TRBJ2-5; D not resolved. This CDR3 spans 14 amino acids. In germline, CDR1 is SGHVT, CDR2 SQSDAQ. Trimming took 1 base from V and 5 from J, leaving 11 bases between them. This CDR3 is CASSLVAELETQYF. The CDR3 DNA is TGTGCCAGCAGCTTAGTGGCTGAGCTGGAGACCCAGTACTTC.

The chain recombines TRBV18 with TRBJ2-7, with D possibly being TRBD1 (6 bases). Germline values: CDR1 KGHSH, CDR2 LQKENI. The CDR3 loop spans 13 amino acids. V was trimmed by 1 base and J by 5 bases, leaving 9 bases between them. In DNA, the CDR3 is TGTGCCAGCTCACCACTTGACAGGAACGAGCAGTACTTC. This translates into CASSPLDRNEQYF.

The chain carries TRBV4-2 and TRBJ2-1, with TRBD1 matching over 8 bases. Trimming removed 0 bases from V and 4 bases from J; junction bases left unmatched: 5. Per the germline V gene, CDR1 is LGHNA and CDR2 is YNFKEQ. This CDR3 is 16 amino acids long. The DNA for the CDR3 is TGTGCCAGCAGCCAAGATAGCAGGGGGCGTTACAATGAGCAGTTCTTC. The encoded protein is CASSQDSRGRYNEQFF.

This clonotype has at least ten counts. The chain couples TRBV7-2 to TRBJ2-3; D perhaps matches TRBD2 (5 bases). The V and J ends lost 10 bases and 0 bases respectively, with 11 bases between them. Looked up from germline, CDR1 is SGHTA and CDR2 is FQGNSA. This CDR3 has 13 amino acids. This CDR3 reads CATGPGSTDTQYF. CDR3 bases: TGTGCCACGGGTCCGGGGAGCACAGATACGCAGTATTTT.

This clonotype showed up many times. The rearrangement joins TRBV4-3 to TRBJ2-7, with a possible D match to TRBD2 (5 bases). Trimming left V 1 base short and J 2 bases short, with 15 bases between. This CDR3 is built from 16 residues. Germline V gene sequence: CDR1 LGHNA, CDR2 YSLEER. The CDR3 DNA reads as TGCGCCAGCAGCCAAGTCGAGGAGGTTCCGACCTACGAGCAGTACTTC. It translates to CASSQVEEVPTYEQYF.

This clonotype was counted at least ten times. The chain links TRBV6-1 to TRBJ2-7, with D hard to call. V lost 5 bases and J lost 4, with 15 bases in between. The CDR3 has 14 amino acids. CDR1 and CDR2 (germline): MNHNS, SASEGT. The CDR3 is CASSSQSRGYEQYF. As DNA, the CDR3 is TGTGCCAGCAGTTCCCAGTCCAGAGGTTACGAGCAGTACTTC.

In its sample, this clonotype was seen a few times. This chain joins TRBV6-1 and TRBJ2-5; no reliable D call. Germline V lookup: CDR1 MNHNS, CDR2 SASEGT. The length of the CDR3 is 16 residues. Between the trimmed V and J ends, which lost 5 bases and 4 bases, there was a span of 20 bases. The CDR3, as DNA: TGTGCCAGCAGTTACCCGCTTCCGGTGGGCCTAGAGACCCAGTACTTC. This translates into CASSYPLPVGLETQYF.

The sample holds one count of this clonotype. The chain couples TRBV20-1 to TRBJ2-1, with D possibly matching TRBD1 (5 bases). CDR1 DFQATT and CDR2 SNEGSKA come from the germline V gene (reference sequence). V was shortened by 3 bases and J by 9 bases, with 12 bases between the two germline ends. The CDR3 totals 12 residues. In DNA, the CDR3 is TGCAGTGCTAGGTGGGGCTCAACTGAGCAGTTCTTC. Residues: CSARWGSTEQFF.

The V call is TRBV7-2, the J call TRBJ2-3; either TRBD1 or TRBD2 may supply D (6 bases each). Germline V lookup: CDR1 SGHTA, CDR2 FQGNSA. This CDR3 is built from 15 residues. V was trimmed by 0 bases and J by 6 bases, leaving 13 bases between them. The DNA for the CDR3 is TGTGCCAGCAGCTTAGCGGGGGGCGCATACGATACGCAGTATTTT. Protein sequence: CASSLAGGAYDTQYF.

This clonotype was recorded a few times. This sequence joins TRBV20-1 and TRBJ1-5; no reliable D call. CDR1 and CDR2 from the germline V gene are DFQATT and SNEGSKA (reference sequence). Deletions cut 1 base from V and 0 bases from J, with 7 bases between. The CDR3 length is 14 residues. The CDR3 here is CSARADYSNQPQHF. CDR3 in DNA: TGCAGTGCTAGAGCAGATTATAGCAATCAGCCCCAGCATTTT.